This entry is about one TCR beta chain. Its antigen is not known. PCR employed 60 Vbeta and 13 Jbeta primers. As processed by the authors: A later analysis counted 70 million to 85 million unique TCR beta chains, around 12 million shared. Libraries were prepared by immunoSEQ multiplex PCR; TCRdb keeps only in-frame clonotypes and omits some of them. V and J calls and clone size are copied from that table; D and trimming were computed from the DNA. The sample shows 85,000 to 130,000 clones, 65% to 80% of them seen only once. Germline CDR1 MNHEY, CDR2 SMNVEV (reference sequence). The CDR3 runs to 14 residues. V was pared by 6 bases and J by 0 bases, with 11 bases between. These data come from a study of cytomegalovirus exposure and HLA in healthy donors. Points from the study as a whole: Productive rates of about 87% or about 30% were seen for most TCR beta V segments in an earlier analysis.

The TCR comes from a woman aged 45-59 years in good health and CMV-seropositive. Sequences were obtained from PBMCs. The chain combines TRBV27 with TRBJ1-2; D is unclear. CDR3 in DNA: TGTGCCAGCAGCTCTAGAATTTCTAACTATGGCTACACCTTC. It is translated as CASSSRISNYGYTF.